The TCR beta chain under discussion was sequenced for a study of T-cell memory formation after mild COVID-19 (dated by TCRdb to the early 2020s). Study-wide context: TCR sequence clusters from the two donors were largely donor specific. In two donors, T-cell clones that expanded and contracted after mild COVID-19 were followed by sequencing TCRalpha and TCRbeta repertoires longitudinally. The cohort comprised two young, previously healthy adult volunteers, one female and one male.

This clonotype was seen more than once but under ten times. The antigen it binds to is not known. Within one base of it there is no much larger clone, and no base qualities were kept. Including cysteine and phenylalanine, the CDR3 has 17 amino acids. Just CDR3 DNA is preserved here, 51 bases in frame from base 1. V is cut by 0 bases and J by 2 bases, and the space between the germline ends is 14 bases. The germline V gene encodes CDR1 LGHDT and CDR2 YNNKEL (reference sequence). Summary of the overall study and its limitations: Some responding clones were found in pre-infection memory, which suggests that pre-existing cross-reactive memory T cells took part in the SARS-CoV-2 response. From day 15 to 85, contracting clones showed balanced CD4/CD8 phenotypes, whereas a second wave of clones that expanded from day 15 to 37 leaned towards CD4+. The study covered only a couple of mild cases, and larger cohorts including severe cases with pre-infection samples were considered necessary. Contracting CD4+ clones turned up mainly in the CM and EM memory subsets, whereas EMRA was where CD8+ clones were enriched. The second-wave clones that peaked on day 37 were not confirmed to be SARS-CoV-2 specific.

The sequencer listed for this sample is Illumina NovaSeq 6000. cDNA libraries for TCRalpha and TCRbeta were prepared by 5'RACE using constant-segment primers, with sample barcodes and unique molecular identifiers added. Trizol reagent was used to extract RNA from every sample. Amplification of the libraries took two PCR steps, and the second step added a second sample barcode plus Illumina TruSeq adapters. Sequencing of the libraries was done on an Illumina NovaSeq, producing 2 x 150 bp paired-end reads. In the authors' own workflow: With migec v1.2.7, reads were demultiplexed and then collapsed into UMI-guided consensus sequences. Using mixcr v2.1.11, the UMI consensuses were aligned to TRA and TRB V and J templates and assembled into clonotypes. Expanded or contracted clonotypes were those called significant by both edgeR and NoisET, with noise models trained on biological replicates. For edgeR calls, the cutoffs were a false discovery rate-adjusted p below 0.01 and a log2 fold-change threshold of 1. PCA with hierarchical clustering of max-normalized trajectories of the 1000 most abundant clonotypes was used as exploratory dynamics analysis. Separately sequenced CD4+ and CD8+ repertoires were used to assign a CD4 or CD8 phenotype to each responding clone. TCRdb ran its own pipeline on the public reads, namely fastp trimming at Q25 and MiXCR clone calling, and kept in-frame beta chains. CDR3 protein sequences are deduplicated, and each keeps its most common genes and DNA. The V and J calls were not made by the authors but by TCRdb's processing. This sample comprises 130,000 to 150,000 distinct CDR3 sequences, about 5.5% of them detected only once. The ten largest clones take up approximately 2.1% of the sample.

Ficoll-Paque density gradient centrifugation was used to isolate PBMCs. The source is an adult woman who had mild COVID-19 (a few samples of this study predate the infection). The sample titles of this study are shuffled in the database, so cell type and time point are left out; the donor was told from shared clones. The sequencing sample was made of PBMCs or a T cell subset sorted from them (not recorded which). This sequence uses TRBV3-1 and TRBJ2-1; D gene: possibly TRBD2, on 6 matching bases. The base sequence is TGTGCCAGCAGCCAAGATAAGGGTAGCGGAACCTACAATGAGCAGTTCTTC. The translation is CASSQDKGSGTYNEQFF.